This T cell receptor (beta chain) stems from a study of shared clonotypes between healthy human individuals (dated by TCRdb to 2019 to 2021). Broadly, across the study: The cohort comprised a couple of women and a few men aged 18 to 49 years. For each donor, three plates each were used for CD4 naive and CD4 memory, two plates were used for CD8 naive, and one plate was used for CD8 memory. Different laboratories and diverse techniques were used to prepare libraries and sequence TCR repertoires, to increase sequencing depth and limit assay-specific biases. Each donor's leukapheresis produced roughly between roughly 0.94 and 9.5 billion PBMCs. To estimate repertoire size and how much clonotypes are shared between individuals, the study performed deep sequencing of blood TCR repertoires from roughly five healthy adults. General findings and caveats noted by the study authors: Based on pairwise subsampling, the degree of clonotype sharing among donors was expected to be affected by sequencing depth. Naive subsets generally had larger estimated clonotype richness than memory subsets did. Rarefaction of sorted-subset datasets indicated incomplete sequencing despite the large sequencing depth. Because the study included a small number of donors, the genetic and exposure-history diversity represented was limited. When a few donors were compared, the shared fraction of clonotypes was around 5% for naive CD4, about 4% for naive CD8, 2.3% for memory CD4, and 0.4% for memory CD8. Sampling was restricted to blood, and TCR repertoires in tissues likely differ from the TCR repertoires found in blood. Higher generation probabilities were observed for clonotypes shared by all four sorted-subset donors than for non-shared clonotypes.

Turning to this clone: The clone's antigen remains unknown. Base qualities are not provided; no much larger clone lies one nucleotide away.

V is shortened by 10 bases, J by 4 bases, and the region joining them spans 22 bases. Sequences MDHEN (CDR1) and SYDVKM (CDR2) are obtained from the germline V gene. The CDR3 holds 15 amino acids from the cysteine to the phenylalanine. CDR3 DNA is the only sequence kept; it has 45 bases, read in frame from the first base. Using the deep immunoSEQ assay, multiplex PCR amplified TCR CDR3 regions from genomic DNA. Extracted genomic DNA from each cell subset was spread evenly across all wells of several immunoSEQ 96-well plates, with each plate serving as a replicate. Each replicate PCR for sorted subsets received about 210 ng genomic DNA, equal to 28,000 or so T cell genomes. Purified libraries were quantified with a Qubit 3.0 fluorometer, sized on a Bioanalyzer 2100, and re-quantified with the KAPA Library Quantification kit. A separate single-read 150-cycle Illumina NextSeq 550 flow cell was used to sequence each immunoSEQ 96-well plate. On the study's bioinformatics: The immunoSEQ output contained only junctional sequences without quality scores, so filtering could not match that applied to full-length reads. To assign V/J genes and CDR3, sequences were annotated using PyIR, a Python wrapper for IgBLAST v1.9, with IMGT germline references. Reads were filtered out if the reads had weak V/J assignments (E-value above 1e-6), no CDR3, stop codons, out-of-frame junctions, or ambiguous translated residues. A V3J clonotype was defined by an identical inferred V gene, J gene, and CDR3 amino acid sequence. To compute the percentage overlap between repertoires, the number of shared unique clonotypes was divided by the size of the smaller repertoire. Richness of each repertoire was evaluated using RTK rarefaction, the Chao1 estimator, and Recon v2.1 estimates of unobserved clonotypes. For all TCRbeta clonotypes obtained by the gDNA method from a handful of donors, generation probabilities were computed with OLGA. Imported from immuneACCESS, the table was reduced by TCRdb to in-frame sequences with V and J called. These copies leave out some clones; in studies compared against another copy, an unresolved V gene accounts for under half, and the cause of the remainder is not known. For V, J and clone size, that table is used; D and trimming come from the DNA. The sample table records 550,000 to 850,000 clones; roughly 70% of these occur just once. The top ten clones comprise under 2% of the sample.

The donors were healthy, HIV-negative adults who had no recently reported acute infections or vaccinations. All donors were Caucasian adults living in Nashville, Tennessee, USA. Magnetic negative selection was used to enrich CD4+ T cells, after which naive cells were positively selected on CD45RA and the negative fraction became the memory subset. Blood was collected by leukapheresis, and PBMCs were isolated by Ficoll-Histopaque density gradient centrifugation and then cryopreserved in liquid nitrogen vapor phase. Purity and quantity of every magnetically sorted T cell population were checked by analytical flow cytometry. Genomic DNA was isolated from each sorted fraction and quantified by UV absorbance on a Nanodrop 2000c.

This receptor was identified in a woman in her 30s in good health. This sequence uses TRBV28 and TRBJ1-2; D gene: possibly TRBD1, on 5 matching bases. Sequenced sample: memory CD4+ T cells sorted from blood. In the paper's terms, the cell subset or site label means: CD45RA-negative fraction. The DNA is as follows: TGTGCCACTTCCCCGGGAGGGGCGGATGGCTATGGCTACACCTTC. It specifies CATSPGGADGYGYTF.